A selection of T cell receptor beta chains follows, all from one sample in a study of T cell repertoires in cytomegalovirus infection. Each CDR3 protein is one row after TCRdb ran MiXCR on the reads. This table holds about 300,000 distinct CDR3 sequences, around 9.1% found once. The material sequenced was PBMCs. These receptors were collected from a human donor in good health (CMV status not recorded). Some clones in this sample may be carry-over from other donors' samples. Both conserved end residues are part of each CDR3. The order of the fields is clone size, D gene, J gene, V gene, CDR3 protein, CDR3 DNA. A D gene is named only where the DNA matches it firmly. Clone size is not always given. Where it is, it says once, few, many or a class for expanded clones.

>many|-|TRBJ2-2|TRBV25-1
CASSSPGPFTGELFF
TGTGCCAGCAGTAGCCCGGGACCTTTCACGGGGGAGCTGTTTTTT
>many|TRBD2|TRBJ2-3|TRBV28
CASSSRPTSAFTDTQYF
TGTGCCAGCAGTTCCCGGCCAACTAGCGCTTTCACAGATACGCAGTATTTT
>many|-|TRBJ2-2|TRBV7-8
CASSLEGHANTGELFF
TGTGCCAGCAGCTTAGAGGGACATGCGAACACCGGGGAGCTGTTTTTT
>-|-|TRBJ2-1|TRBV5-1
CASSLAGRPLAHNRNEQFF
TGCGCCAGCAGCTTGGCGGGGCGTCCCCTAGCCCATAATCGGAATGAGCAGTTCTTC
>many|-|TRBJ2-2|TRBV5-6
CASSPGLPTGELFF
TGTGCCAGCAGCCCTGGACTGCCCACCGGGGAGCTGTTTTTT
>-|-|TRBJ2-2|TRBV19
CASSIAIRLNGELFF
TGTGCCAGTAGTATAGCAATAAGGCTCAACGGGGAGCTGTTTTTT
>-|TRBD2|TRBJ2-5|TRBV29-1
CSVAPTSGGVETQYF
TGCAGCGTTGCTCCGACTAGCGGGGGGGTTGAGACCCAGTACTTC
>-|-|TRBJ1-5|TRBV15
CATSLFGGNQPQHF
TGTGCCACCAGCCTCTTCGGAGGCAATCAGCCCCAGCATTTT
>-|-|TRBJ1-1|TRBV4-3
CASSQKGNTEAFF
TGCGCCAGCAGCCAAAAGGGGAACACTGAAGCTTTCTTT
>few|TRBD2|TRBJ2-7|TRBV6-6
CASRFSGGATYEQYF
TGTGCCAGCAGATTTAGCGGGGGGGCGACCTACGAGCAGTACTTC
>many|-|TRBJ2-2|TRBV11-3
CASSPSDRSTGELFF
TGTGCCAGCAGCCCCTCGGACAGAAGCACCGGGGAGCTGTTTTTT
>few|-|TRBJ2-6|TRBV28
CASSLTGVGGANVLTF
TGTGCCAGCAGTTTGACAGGCGTCGGTGGGGCCAACGTCCTGACTTTC
>many|-|TRBJ2-3|TRBV28
CASSSGSLGTDTQYF
TGTGCCAGCAGCTCCGGGTCTCTCGGAACAGATACGCAGTATTTT
>-|TRBD1|TRBJ2-2|TRBV2
CASRKGTDYTGELFF
TGTGCCAGCAGAAAAGGGACAGATTACACCGGGGAGCTGTTTTTT
>-|-|TRBJ2-1|TRBV14
CASSQPRGRSSYNEQFF
TGTGCCAGCAGCCAACCGCGGGGCCGGAGCTCCTACAATGAGCAGTTCTTC
>many|-|TRBJ1-5|TRBV20-1
CSARVGGINQPQHF
TGCAGTGCTAGAGTGGGTGGGATAAATCAGCCCCAGCATTTT
>-|TRBD1|TRBJ1-2|TRBV20-1
CSAEQGGNYGYNF
TGCAGTGCTGAGCAGGGGGGTAACTATGGCTACAACTTC
>-|-|TRBJ2-5|TRBV7-6
CASSHDPRTGETQYF
TGTGCCAGCAGCCACGACCCTAGAACGGGGGAGACCCAGTACTTC
>many|-|TRBJ2-1|TRBV7-2
CASSFRAQITNEQFF
TGTGCCAGCAGCTTCCGGGCCCAGATTACCAATGAGCAGTTCTTC
>-|-|TRBJ1-2|TRBV28
CASGGMGPNTF
TGTGCCAGCGGGGGGATGGGCCCTAACACCTTC
>many|TRBD1|TRBJ1-5|TRBV7-2
CASSTDRVPQHF
TGTGCCAGCAGCACGGACAGGGTGCCCCAGCATTTT
>-|-|TRBJ1-2|TRBV7-9
CASSSTLGEYGYTF
TGTGCCAGCAGCTCCACTCTAGGGGAATATGGCTACACCTTC
>many|TRBD2|TRBJ2-3|TRBV11-2
CASSLVPSSGGSDTQYF
TGTGCCAGCAGCTTAGTCCCTTCTAGCGGGGGGTCAGATACGCAGTATTTT
>many|-|TRBJ2-7|TRBV6-5
CASSYFYLSGEAGEQYF
TGTGCCAGCAGTTACTTTTACTTATCAGGGGAGGCGGGCGAGCAGTACTTC
>many|-|TRBJ2-1|TRBV12-3/TRBV12-4
CASSFRTAYNEQFF
TGTGCCAGCAGTTTTCGGACAGCCTACAATGAGCAGTTCTTC
>many|-|TRBJ1-1|TRBV7-6
CASSPIQGLNTEAFF
TGTGCCAGCAGCCCAATACAGGGACTAAACACTGAAGCTTTCTTT
>-|TRBD2|TRBJ2-5|TRBV20-1
CSARRAGDQETQYF
TGCTCTGCTAGAAGGGCGGGGGACCAAGAGACCCAGTACTTC
>-|TRBD1|TRBJ2-3|TRBV9
CASSASPGQGPGDTQYF
TGTGCCAGCAGCGCAAGTCCGGGACAGGGTCCCGGAGATACGCAGTATTTT
>many|-|TRBJ1-5|TRBV7-8
CASSSREGAGNQPQHF
TGTGCCAGCAGCTCCCGAGAAGGGGCGGGCAATCAGCCCCAGCATTTT
>-|-|TRBJ1-1|TRBV9
CASSGRDREGAFF
TGTGCCAGCAGCGGCCGGGACCGCGAGGGAGCTTTCTTT
>many|TRBD1|TRBJ1-1|TRBV7-9
CASSVRGRDTEAFF
TGTGCCAGCAGCGTCAGGGGGAGAGACACTGAAGCTTTCTTT
>many|-|TRBJ2-1|TRBV14
CASSQVGFYDEQFF
TGTGCCAGCAGCCAAGTTGGATTTTACGATGAGCAGTTCTTC
>many|-|TRBJ2-3|TRBV7-9
CASSLLVVTRLHSWDTQYF
TGTGCCAGCAGCTTATTGGTGGTGACGCGGCTTCACTCGTGGGATACGCAGTATTTT
>many|-|TRBJ2-1|TRBV20-1
CSAVEPGTGNEQFF
TGCAGTGCAGTCGAGCCGGGGACGGGGAATGAGCAGTTCTTC
>-|-|TRBJ1-1|TRBV10-2
CASEDGNTEAFF
TGCGCCAGCGAGGACGGGAACACTGAAGCTTTCTTT
>-|TRBD2|TRBJ2-3|TRBV2
CASNGLDPSRIMGDTQYF
TGTGCCAGCAACGGACTAGATCCTTCTCGGATTATGGGAGATACGCAGTATTTT
>many|TRBD2|TRBJ2-1|TRBV6-5
CASSYTLAGGYNEQFF
TGTGCCAGCAGTTACACCCTAGCGGGGGGCTACAATGAGCAGTTCTTC